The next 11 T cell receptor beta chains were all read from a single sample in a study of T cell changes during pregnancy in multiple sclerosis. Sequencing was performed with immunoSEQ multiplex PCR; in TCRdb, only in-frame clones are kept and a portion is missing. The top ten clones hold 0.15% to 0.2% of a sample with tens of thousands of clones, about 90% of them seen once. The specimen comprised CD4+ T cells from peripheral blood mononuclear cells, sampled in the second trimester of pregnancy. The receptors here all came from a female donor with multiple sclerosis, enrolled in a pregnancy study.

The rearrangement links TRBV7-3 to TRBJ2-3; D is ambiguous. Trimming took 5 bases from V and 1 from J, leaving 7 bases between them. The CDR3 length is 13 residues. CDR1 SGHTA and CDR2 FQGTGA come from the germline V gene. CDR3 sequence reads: CASSRRGTDTQYF. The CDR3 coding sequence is TGTGCCAGCAGCAGACGGGGCACAGATACGCAGTATTTT.

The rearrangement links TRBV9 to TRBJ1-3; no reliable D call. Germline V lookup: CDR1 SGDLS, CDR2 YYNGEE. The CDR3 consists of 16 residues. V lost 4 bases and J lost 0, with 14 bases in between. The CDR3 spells CASSPGLAGSGNTIYF. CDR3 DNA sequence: TGTGCCAGCAGCCCCGGGCTGGCGGGCTCTGGAAACACCATATATTTT.

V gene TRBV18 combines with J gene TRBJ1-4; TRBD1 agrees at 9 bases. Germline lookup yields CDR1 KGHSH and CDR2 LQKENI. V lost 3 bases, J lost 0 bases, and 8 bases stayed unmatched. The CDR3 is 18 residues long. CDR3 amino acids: CASSPGTGRIATNEKLFF. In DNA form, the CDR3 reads TGTGCCAGCTCACCGGGGACAGGGCGTATTGCAACTAATGAAAAACTGTTTTTT.

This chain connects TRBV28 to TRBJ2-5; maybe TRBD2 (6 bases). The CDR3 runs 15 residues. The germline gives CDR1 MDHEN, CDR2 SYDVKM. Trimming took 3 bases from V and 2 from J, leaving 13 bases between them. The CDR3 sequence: CASSLGGILQETQYF. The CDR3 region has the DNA TGTGCCAGCAGTTTGGGCGGGATACTACAAGAGACCCAGTACTTC. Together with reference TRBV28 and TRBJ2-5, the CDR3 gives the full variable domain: DVKVTQSSRYLVKRTGEKVFLECVQDMDHENMFWYRQDPGLGLRLIYFSYDVKMKEKGDIPEGYSVSREKKERFSLILESASTNQTSMYLCASSLGGILQETQYFGPGTRLLVL.

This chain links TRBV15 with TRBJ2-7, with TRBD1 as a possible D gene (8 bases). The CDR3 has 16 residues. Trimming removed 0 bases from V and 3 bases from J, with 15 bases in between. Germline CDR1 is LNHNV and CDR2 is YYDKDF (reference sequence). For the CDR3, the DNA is TGTGCCACCAGCAGAGATCTAACAGGGGGGGTCTACGAGCAGTACTTC. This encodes CATSRDLTGGVYEQYF.

In DNA, the CDR3 is TGCGCCAGCAGTCTTCAGAGATCCGACAGGGGTGGGACTGAAGCTTTCTTT. Translation: CASSLQRSDRGGTEAFF. The chain is built from TRBV5-1 and TRBJ1-1, with 8 bases lining up with TRBD1. Per germline, CDR1 SGHRS and CDR2 YFSETQ. This CDR3 is 17 amino acids long. V dropped 5 bases and J dropped 5; count of bases not matched to a gene: 17.

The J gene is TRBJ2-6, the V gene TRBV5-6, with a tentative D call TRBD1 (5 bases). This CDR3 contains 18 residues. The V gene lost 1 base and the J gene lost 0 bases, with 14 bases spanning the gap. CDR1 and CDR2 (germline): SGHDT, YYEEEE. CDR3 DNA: TGTGCCAGCAGCTTGAGAGAAACAGGCCTCTCTGGGGCCAACGTCCTGACTTTC. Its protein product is CASSLRETGLSGANVLTF.

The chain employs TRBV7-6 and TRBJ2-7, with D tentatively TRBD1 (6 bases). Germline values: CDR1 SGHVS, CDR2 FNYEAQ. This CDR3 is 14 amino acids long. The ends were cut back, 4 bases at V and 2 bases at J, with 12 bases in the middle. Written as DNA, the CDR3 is TGTGCCAGCAGCTCAAACGAGGGGGCCTACGAGCAGTACTTC. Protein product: CASSSNEGAYEQYF.

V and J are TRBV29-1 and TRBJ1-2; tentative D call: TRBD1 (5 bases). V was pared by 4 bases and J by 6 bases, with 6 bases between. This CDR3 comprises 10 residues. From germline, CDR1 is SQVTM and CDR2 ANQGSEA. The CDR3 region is CSVGQNGYTF. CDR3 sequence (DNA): TGCAGCGTTGGACAGAATGGCTACACCTTC.

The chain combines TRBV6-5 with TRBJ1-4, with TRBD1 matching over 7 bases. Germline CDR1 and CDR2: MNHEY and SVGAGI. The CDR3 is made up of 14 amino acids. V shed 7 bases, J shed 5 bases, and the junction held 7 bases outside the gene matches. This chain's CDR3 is CASKTPGQNEKLFF. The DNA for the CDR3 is TGTGCCAGCAAGACGCCGGGACAGAATGAAAAACTGTTTTTT.

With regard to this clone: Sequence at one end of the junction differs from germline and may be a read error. The CDR3 protein is CASSLAGGVMRNQPQHF. The CDR3 DNA reads as TGTGCCAGCAGCCTAGCGGGGGGGGTAATGAGGAATCAGCCCCAGCATTTT. The rearrangement joins TRBV7-8 to TRBJ1-5, with D possibly TRBD1 on 5 matching bases. The length of the CDR3 is 17 residues. CDR1 is SGHVS and CDR2 is FQNEAQ in the germline V gene. Filled out from reference TRBV7-8 and TRBJ1-5, the complete variable domain reads GAGVSQSPRYKVAKRGQDVALRCDPISGHVSLFWYQQALGQGPEFLTYFQNEAQLDKSGLPSDRFFAERPEGSVSTLKIQRTQQEDSAVYLCASSLAGGVMRNQPQHFGDGTRLSIL.